This T cell receptor beta chain was identified in a study of T cell repertoires in cytomegalovirus infection. Looking at the study overall: CMV infection plus the matching HLA type was flagged by public TCR beta signatures. Study-wide results and caveats: Cumulated frequencies of public TCR beta families served to identify carriers of CMV plus the relevant HLA. CMV-specific TCR beta clonotypes restricted by HLA-C dominated the ex vivo response.

MiXCR, applied by TCRdb to the reads, yields one record per CDR3 protein. Here the sample spans 100,000 or so distinct CDR3 sequences, less than 25% being singletons. Note on this clonotype: The antigen is not known.

The sequence was obtained from a human donor in good health (CMV status not recorded). Some clones in this sample may be carry-over from other donors' samples. Specimen: CD8+ T cells from PBMCs.

The CDR3 region is CASSDRGDGTGELFF. CDR3 coding DNA: TGTGCCAGCAGTGACAGGGGAGATGGCACCGGGGAGCTGTTTTTT. This sequence joins TRBV27 and TRBJ2-2, with 8 nucleotides matching TRBD1. J gave up 4 bases and V 5 bases, and 6 bases lay outside the gene matches. This CDR3 spans 15 amino acids. Germline CDR1 MNHEY, CDR2 SMNVEV (reference sequence).